What follows are 18 T cell receptor beta chains derived from one specimen sequenced in a study of blood T cell repertoires in COVID-19. Using immunoSEQ multiplex PCR, the repertoire was profiled, and TCRdb retains in-frame clones only, with some absent. The sample lists about 200,000 clones, 80% to 85% occurring once. The sample comprised PBMCs or T cells enriched from blood (not recorded which). The receptor set was obtained from a man aged 40-50 years who had recovered from COVID-19.

The chain combines TRBV3-1 (or the pseudogene TRBV3-2) with TRBJ2-5; 7 bases fit TRBD2. Germline V gene sequence: CDR1 LGHDT, CDR2 YNNKEL (reference sequence). The trim removed 1 base at V and 2 bases at J, leaving 4 bases unmatched. This CDR3 spans 15 amino acids. The DNA of the CDR3 is TGTGCCAGCAGCCAAGTATCGGGGGGTCAAGAGACCCAGTACTTC. Its translation is CASSQVSGGQETQYF.

The chain has TRBV3-1 (or the pseudogene TRBV3-2) and TRBJ2-5; D is possibly TRBD2 (6 bases). The V gene lost 4 bases and the J gene lost 5 bases, with 8 bases spanning the gap. Germline CDR1 reads LGHDT; CDR2 reads YNNKEL (reference sequence). The CDR3 consists of 12 residues. The CDR3 DNA reads as TGTGCCAGCAGCCGGGGGGTGGAGACCCAGTACTTC. Protein: CASSRGVETQYF.

V gene TRBV27 combines with J gene TRBJ1-2; D is possibly TRBD1 (5 bases). The CDR3 spans 14 residues. The V end was cut by 3 bases, the J end by 4 bases, with 12 bases between. Germline V gives CDR1 MNHEY, CDR2 SMNVEV (reference sequence). CDR3 DNA sequence: TGTGCCAGCAGTTTGATCCCAGGGCTCTATGGCTACACCTTC. Translated: CASSLIPGLYGYTF.

This chain links TRBV6-5 with TRBJ1-2, with TRBD1 matching 8 bases. This CDR3 spans 13 amino acids. CDR1 is MNHEY, CDR2 SVGAGI, per germline. The V segment lost 6 bases and the J segment 5 bases; nucleotides outside the gene matches: 5. CDR3 loop: CASSLDRAYGYTF. The CDR3 region has the DNA TGTGCCAGCAGCCTGGACAGGGCATATGGCTACACCTTC.

V gene TRBV6-1 combines with J gene TRBJ1-1, with TRBD1 as a possible D gene (5 bases). Germline CDR1 is MNHNS and CDR2 is SASEGT. Trimming cost V 2 bases and J 11 bases, with 15 bases left between them. The CDR3 has 13 amino acids. The CDR3 bases are TGTGCCAGCAGTGAATATATTGGCTCAGGGGCTTTCTTT. Its translation is CASSEYIGSGAFF.

The chain is built from TRBV7-2 and TRBJ1-2; TRBD1 might be the D (5 bases). The ends were cut back, 5 bases at V and 2 bases at J, with 18 bases in the middle. The CDR3 sequence is 16 residues long. Germline CDR1 is SGHTA and CDR2 is FQGNSA. The CDR3 nucleotides read TGTGCCAGCAGCCCCGGCCTGGGGCGAGGCAACTATGGCTACACCTTC. Protein sequence: CASSPGLGRGNYGYTF.

The V call is TRBV28, the J call TRBJ1-1, with D perhaps TRBD1 (5 bases). The germline V gene encodes CDR1 MDHEN and CDR2 SYDVKM. V lost 3 bases and J 1 base, leaving 24 bases between the germline ends. The CDR3 is 19 amino acids. The CDR3 sequence is CASSFPGKTIGMANTEAFF. The CDR3 DNA follows: TGTGCCAGCAGTTTCCCAGGGAAGACGATAGGGATGGCGAACACTGAAGCTTTCTTT.

The genes are TRBV6-5 and TRBJ1-1; D is possibly TRBD1 (5 bases). The CDR3 is 14 residues long. The ends were cut back, 8 bases at V and 0 bases at J, with 13 bases in the middle. CDR1 and CDR2 (germline): MNHEY, SVGAGI. As DNA, the CDR3 is TGTGCCAGCTCAGGGAACAGACTGAACACTGAAGCTTTCTTT. Residues: CASSGNRLNTEAFF.

The chain carries TRBV5-1 and TRBJ2-5, with a weak D call TRBD1 (6 bases). Trimming removed 5 bases at V and 1 base at J, with 12 bases between. CDR1 and CDR2 (germline): SGHRS, YFSETQ. The CDR3 loop spans 14 amino acids. The CDR3 here is CASRGLGAQETQYF. Here the CDR3 DNA reads TGCGCCAGCAGGGGGCTGGGGGCCCAAGAGACCCAGTACTTC.

V usage is TRBV28 and J usage is TRBJ2-7, with 10 bases aligning to TRBD2. The CDR3 is 15 amino acids. V shed 10 bases and J 7 bases; nucleotides not matched to a gene: 16. Germline-derived CDR1 and CDR2 are MDHEN and SYDVKM. The CDR3 nucleotides read TGTGCCACCAGGGGGCTAGCGGGGGCCATCTTGGAGCAGTACTTC. This encodes CATRGLAGAILEQYF.

The CDR3 bases are TGTGCCACCAGCAGAGATCGGGACAGGGGGACTGGCTACACCTTC. Its protein is CATSRDRDRGTGYTF. The rearrangement links TRBV15 to TRBJ1-2; 11 bases agree with TRBD1. Germline V gene lookup returns CDR1 LNHNV and CDR2 YYDKDF (reference sequence). V was pared by 0 bases and J by 7 bases, with 4 bases of the junction left unmatched. This CDR3 region has 15 residues.

The chain combines TRBV28 with TRBJ1-2; tentative D call: TRBD1 (5 bases). This CDR3 has 17 amino acids. Trimming left V 7 bases short and J 8 bases short, with 29 bases between. Germline assignment: CDR1 MDHEN and CDR2 SYDVKM. The CDR3, as DNA: TGTGCCAGCATCACAGCCGGGGGACGATGGCTATCCCCAGGCTACACCTTC. The encoded protein is CASITAGGRWLSPGYTF.

The chain uses TRBV4-1 and TRBJ2-1; tentatively, D is TRBD2 (6 bases). The CDR3 extends over 15 amino acids. Trimming removed 3 bases at V and 5 bases at J, with 14 bases between. CDR1 and CDR2 from the germline V gene are MGHRA and YSYEKL. The CDR3 region is CASSHPLGTDNEQFF. The CDR3 bases are TGCGCCAGCAGCCACCCCTTGGGGACTGACAATGAGCAGTTCTTC.

The chain recombines TRBV5-1 with TRBJ1-1; D perhaps matches TRBD1 (5 bases). The CDR3 runs to 14 residues. The ends were cut back, 0 bases at V and 1 base at J, with 7 bases in the middle. Germline lookup yields CDR1 SGHRS and CDR2 YFSETQ. CDR3 sequence: CASSLETENTEAFF. The DNA for the CDR3 is TGCGCCAGCAGCTTGGAGACAGAGAACACTGAAGCTTTCTTT. The full variable domain, its missing parts supplied by reference TRBV5-1 and TRBJ1-1, is KAGVTQTPRYLIKTRGQQVTLSCSPISGHRSVSWYQQTPGQGLQFLFEYFSETQRNKGNFPGRFSGRQFSNSRSEMNVSTLELGDSALYLCASSLETENTEAFFGQGTRLTVV.

The chain couples TRBV27 to TRBJ2-3; a possible D gene is TRBD2 (5 bases). V dropped 2 bases and J dropped 7 bases, with 16 bases sitting between them. The germline gives CDR1 MNHEY, CDR2 SMNVEV (reference sequence). The CDR3 contains 15 residues. CDR3 amino acids: CASSLGGRGGNTQYF. As DNA, the CDR3 is TGTGCCAGCAGTTTAGGAGGTAGAGGAGGTAATACGCAGTATTTT.

This chain connects TRBV10-3 to TRBJ1-2, with TRBD1 matching over 9 bases. There are 14 residues in the CDR3. J lost 0 bases, V lost 10 bases, and 6 bases had no gene match. Germline CDR1 is ENHRY and CDR2 is SYGVKD. The CDR3 spells CATEDRGTNYGYTF. In DNA, the CDR3 is TGTGCCACCGAAGACAGGGGGACTAACTATGGCTACACCTTC.

There are a few counts of this clone. CDR3 DNA: TGTGCCAGCAGCTTATCCGCTGGGGGGGGCACTGAAGCTTTCTTT. This translates into CASSLSAGGGTEAFF. The rearrangement links TRBV7-6 to TRBJ1-1; D perhaps matches TRBD1 (5 bases). CDR1 is SGHVS, CDR2 FNYEAQ, per germline. The CDR3 sequence is 15 residues long. Trimming stripped 2 bases from V and 4 bases from J, with 14 bases between. The entire variable domain, with the rest obtained from reference TRBV7-6 and TRBJ1-1, is as follows: GAGVSQSPRYKVTKRGQDVALRCDPISGHVSLYWYRQALGQGPEFLTYFNYEAQQDKSGLPNDRFSAERPEGSISTLTIQRTEQRDSAMYRCASSLSAGGGTEAFFGQGTRLTVV.

There are a few counts of this clone. V and J are TRBV20-1 and TRBJ2-5; TRBD2 matches 15 bases. Germline trimming cut 4 bases from V and 4 bases from J; bases unmatched to any gene: 16. The CDR3 runs 19 residues. Germline CDR1 DFQATT, CDR2 SNEGSKA (reference sequence). The CDR3 spells CSAIDHSGTSGGSGETQYF. CDR3 bases: TGCAGTGCTATTGACCATTCGGGGACTAGCGGGGGGTCTGGAGAGACCCAGTACTTC.